These T cell receptor beta chains were read from a single sample in a study of control samples from healthy donors and cancer patients. The method was immunoSEQ multiplex PCR; TCRdb's version includes in-frame clones alone and lacks a portion of them. Counted here are 250,000 to 300,000 clones, about 80% occurring once; the ten biggest clones make up about 14%. What was sequenced was PBMCs. These receptors were obtained from a woman in her sixties with lung cancer. CDR3s include the opening cysteine and the closing phenylalanine or tryptophan. D genes are given only for firm matches. A clone size is listed for some rows: how often the clone was seen (once, few, many), or a class if it is expanded.

>-|TRBV6-5|14|-|TRBJ1-1
TGTGCCAGCAGTCCCGGGCTTATGAACACTGAAGCTTTCTTT
CASSPGLMNTEAFF
>TRBD1|TRBV3-1/TRBV3-2|15|-|TRBJ1-1
TGTGCCAGCAGCGATAACAGGGGGCGGGGAACTGAAGCTTTCTTT
CASSDNRGRGTEAFF
>-|TRBV7-9|12|once|TRBJ2-5
TGTGCCAGCAGCCCGGGACTAGAGACCCAGTACTTC
CASSPGLETQYF
>-|TRBV5-1|17|-|TRBJ1-6
TGCGCCAGCAGCTCCACTCCAGGGGCAGGAAATAATTCACCCCTCCACTTT
CASSSTPGAGNNSPLHF
>TRBD1|TRBV7-8|15|-|TRBJ2-5
TGTGCCAGCAGCTTTACAGGGGTGCGAGAAGAGACCCAGTACTTC
CASSFTGVREETQYF
>-|TRBV7-9|14|-|TRBJ1-1
TGTGCCAGCAGCTTAGCTCAGCAGGTGACTGAAGCTTTCTTT
CASSLAQQVTEAFF
>-|TRBV11-1|14|-|TRBJ2-1
TGTGCCAGCAGCTTAGGGACTAATCGCAATGAGCAGTTCTTC
CASSLGTNRNEQFF
>TRBD2|TRBV28|16|-|TRBJ2-1
TGTGCCAGCACCGAAGCGGGAGGTAGCTCCTACAATGAGCAGTTCTTC
CASTEAGGSSYNEQFF
>TRBD1|TRBV6-6|13|-|TRBJ1-2
TGTGCCAGCAGCAACCAGGGGGCAGGTGGCTACACCTTC
CASSNQGAGGYTF
>-|TRBV5-4|16|once|TRBJ1-2
TGTGCCAGCAGCGCGGGCGGGGAACAGGGAATCTATGGCTACACCTTC
CASSAGGEQGIYGYTF
>-|TRBV12-5|14|-|TRBJ1-5
TGTGCTAGTGGCTTCCAGGGTACGGATCAGCCCCAGCATTTT
CASGFQGTDQPQHF
>-|TRBV6-5|13|-|TRBJ2-7
TGTGCCACCCGGACCCATTCCTCCTACGAGCAGTACTTC
CATRTHSSYEQYF
>-|TRBV6-1|17|-|TRBJ2-3
TGTGCCAGCAGTGAGGTTCAGGTCCGACCTAGCACAGATACGCAGTATTTT
CASSEVQVRPSTDTQYF
>TRBD1|TRBV18|14|-|TRBJ2-5
TGTGCCAGCTCACCGACAGGGGGCGTAGAGACCCAGTACTTC
CASSPTGGVETQYF
>-|TRBV18|15|once|TRBJ1-1
TGTGCCAGCTCACCTCCCGGGGCCTCCGGGACACAAGCTTTCTTT
CASSPPGASGTQAFF
>-|TRBV11-2|15|-|TRBJ2-5
TGTGCCAGCAGCTACCCATTTGGGGGTCAAGAGACCCAGTACTTC
CASSYPFGGQETQYF
>-|TRBV27|12|-|TRBJ2-1
TGTGCCAGCAGTTCGCTACTAAATGAGCAGTTCTTC
CASSSLLNEQFF
>TRBD1|TRBV10-3|14|-|TRBJ2-2
TGTGCCATCCAAGGACAGGGAGCCGCCGGGGAGCTGTTTTTT
CAIQGQGAAGELFF
>-|TRBV6-5|14|once|TRBJ2-3
TGTGCCAGCAGTTACTCGCCCTTCACAGATACGCAGTATTTT
CASSYSPFTDTQYF
>-|TRBV21-1|16|-|TRBJ2-5
TGTGCCAGCAGAGGGACTAGCGGGGGATCACAAGAGACCCAGTACTTC
CASRGTSGGSQETQYF
>TRBD1|TRBV14|14|once|TRBJ1-1
TGTGCCAGCAGTCGGACAGGGATGAGCACTGAAGCTTTCTTT
CASSRTGMSTEAFF
>-|TRBV11-2|15|-|TRBJ1-1
TGTGCCAGCAGCCCGCTCGGGGGGGCGAACACTGAAGCTTTCTTT
CASSPLGGANTEAFF
>-|TRBV2|13|few|TRBJ1-4
TGTGCCAGCAGATTGGAGATTAATGAAAAACTGTTTTTT
CASRLEINEKLFF
>TRBD2|TRBV5-1|13|-|TRBJ2-1
TGCGCCAGCAGCCCCGGGGGGGTGAATGAGCAGTTCTTC
CASSPGGVNEQFF
>-|TRBV7-8|14|few|TRBJ2-7
TGTGCCAGCAGCTTAGAGGCAGGGGTCTACGAGCAGTACTTC
CASSLEAGVYEQYF
>-|TRBV6-5|11|-|TRBJ2-7
TGTGCCAGCAGTTTATACGGCGAGCAGTACTTC
CASSLYGEQYF
>-|TRBV3-1/TRBV3-2|15|-|TRBJ2-1
TGTGCCAGCAGCCAAGTGTTTGGACGGAACAATGAGCAGTTCTTC
CASSQVFGRNNEQFF
>TRBD2|TRBV11-2|15|once|TRBJ2-4
TGTGCCAGCAGCTTGAGGCTAGCGGGATCGTACATTCAGTACTTC
CASSLRLAGSYIQYF
>-|TRBV10-3|12|-|TRBJ1-2
TGTGCCATCAGTGAGAGGGCAACTCTCTACACCTTC
CAISERATLYTF
>TRBD2|TRBV5-5|14|-|TRBJ2-7
TGTGCCAGCAGCTTTAGCGGGAGCTCCTACGAGCGGTACTTC
CASSFSGSSYERYF
>-|TRBV6-6|12|once|TRBJ1-1
TGTGCCAGCAGGCCCCGATCCACTGAAGCTTTCTTT
CASRPRSTEAFF
>-|TRBV28|15|-|TRBJ2-7
TGTGCCAGCAGTTTGATCGGGCCGTTCGCGTACGAGCAGTACTTC
CASSLIGPFAYEQYF
>-|TRBV7-9|16|-|TRBJ1-5
TGTGCCAGCAGCCCCGGGAGAGACAGCGGCAATCAGCCCCAGCATTTT
CASSPGRDSGNQPQHF
>TRBD1|TRBV24-1|17|-|TRBJ2-2
TGTGCCACCAGTGATGCCCGGGGACAGGGGGCCGTCGGGGAGCTGTTTTTT
CATSDARGQGAVGELFF
>-|TRBV6-1|19|-|TRBJ1-5
TGTGCCAGCAGTGAAGCGTTCCGATCCCCTCAAGCTCGCAATCAGCCCCAGCATTTT
CASSEAFRSPQARNQPQHF